This T cell receptor (beta chain) derives from a study of shared clonotypes between healthy human individuals. Findings of the study overall: Sampling involved blood alone; tissue repertoires likely differ.

How the authors handled the data: Junction-only sequences produced by ImmunoSEQ had no quality scores, so filtering differed. Profiled with immunoSEQ multiplex PCR; TCRdb holds only in-frame clones, not every one. The V and J calls and clone size were taken over from that table, and D and trimming were inferred from the DNA. Among about 1.5 million clones listed, roughly 96% were seen once. About this clone: What it binds is not known. The sample carries other DNA sequences with the same CDR3.

The sample was naive CD4+ T cells sorted from blood. The subset denotes: CD45RA+ positively selected. This TCR was recovered from a man aged 25-40 years in good health.

CDR3 sequence reads: CASSRTSGSYEQYF. CDR3 nucleotides: TGTGCCAGCAGCAGGACTAGCGGGAGCTACGAGCAGTACTTC. The V call is TRBV7-2, the J call TRBJ2-7; 13 bases fit TRBD2. Germline CDR1 SGHTA, CDR2 FQGNSA. The V and J ends lost 5 bases and 3 bases, in that order; junction bases with no gene match: 1. This CDR3 contains 14 residues.